The sequence of this T cell receptor beta chain was determined in a study of T cells in Graves' hyperthyroidism and ophthalmopathy. The CDR3 loop spans 15 amino acids. Germline CDR1 and CDR2: KGHDR and SFDVKD. V lost 2 bases, J lost 6 bases, and 13 bases lay in between. RNA transcripts gave rise to amplified TCR beta CDR3 regions. A set of HTBI primers served as the primers for a first-round RT-PCR of the TCR CDR3. TCRdb recomputed calls from the multiplex PCR reads with MiXCR, one row per CDR3 protein. The table lists under 400,000 distinct CDR3 sequences, approximately 18% of them singletons. At least ten counts were recorded for this clonotype. Stable Graves' hyperthyroidism denoted no ophthalmopathy progression over 18 months. Newly diagnosed hyperthyroidism, duration under 2 months, in patients aged 18 to 65.

The TCR originated in a woman between 50 and 59 years old with Graves' hyperthyroidism. Sequenced input: blood. The chain combines TRBV24-1 with TRBJ2-1; D is possibly TRBD2 (6 bases). As DNA, the CDR3 is TGTGCCACCAGTGATTCCCTCTTGGGGGGCAATGAGCAGTTCTTC. Its translation: CATSDSLLGGNEQFF.